Listed below are T cell receptor beta chains from one sample, sequenced in a study of shared clonotypes between healthy human individuals. Sequencing was performed with immunoSEQ multiplex PCR; in TCRdb, only in-frame clones are kept and a portion is missing. The repertoire holds about 520,000 clones, with about 96% as singletons. Sequencing used naive CD4+ T cells sorted from blood. The receptors come from a woman in her twenties or thirties in good health. Both conserved end residues are part of each CDR3. Each record gives: CDR3 protein, CDR3 DNA, D gene, J gene, CDR3 length, clone size, V gene. D genes are given only for firm matches. Clone size, where shown, is once, few, many, or a class for clones that have expanded.

cdr3_aa: CASSPFRGSYNEQFF; cdr3_nt: TGTGCCAGTAGTCCATTCAGGGGTTCCTACAATGAGCAGTTCTTC; d_call: .; j_call: TRBJ2-1; cdr3_length: 15; clone_size: .; v_call: TRBV19
cdr3_aa: CASSGQGNTEAFF; cdr3_nt: TGTGCCAGCAGTGGACAGGGGAACACTGAAGCTTTCTTT; d_call: TRBD1; j_call: TRBJ1-1; cdr3_length: 13; clone_size: few; v_call: TRBV2
cdr3_aa: CASSSEGGSSYEQYF; cdr3_nt: TGTGCCAGCAGTTCTGAGGGAGGTTCGTCCTACGAGCAGTACTTC; d_call: .; j_call: TRBJ2-7; cdr3_length: 15; clone_size: .; v_call: TRBV28
cdr3_aa: CASSRDRADTQYF; cdr3_nt: TGTGCCAGTAGTCGGGACAGGGCAGATACGCAGTATTTT; d_call: TRBD1; j_call: TRBJ2-3; cdr3_length: 13; clone_size: .; v_call: TRBV19
cdr3_aa: CAISESSEVGHGYTF; cdr3_nt: TGTGCCATCAGTGAGTCGTCTGAGGTAGGACATGGCTACACCTTC; d_call: .; j_call: TRBJ1-2; cdr3_length: 15; clone_size: .; v_call: TRBV10-3
cdr3_aa: CAISESGQNNQPQHF; cdr3_nt: TGTGCCATCAGTGAGTCAGGACAGAATAATCAGCCCCAGCATTTT; d_call: .; j_call: TRBJ1-5; cdr3_length: 15; clone_size: few; v_call: TRBV10-3
cdr3_aa: CASSTGGYTGELFF; cdr3_nt: TGTGCCAGTTCGACAGGGGGCTACACCGGGGAGCTGTTTTTT; d_call: TRBD1; j_call: TRBJ2-2; cdr3_length: 14; clone_size: .; v_call: TRBV6-1
cdr3_aa: CASSYSVLAGGEQYF; cdr3_nt: TGTGCCAGCAGTTACTCGGTTCTAGCGGGAGGTGAGCAGTACTTC; d_call: TRBD2; j_call: TRBJ2-7; cdr3_length: 15; clone_size: .; v_call: TRBV6-5
cdr3_aa: CASSPDLGKLFF; cdr3_nt: TGTGCCAGCAGCCCCGATTTAGGAAAACTGTTTTTT; d_call: .; j_call: TRBJ1-4; cdr3_length: 12; clone_size: .; v_call: TRBV5-4
cdr3_aa: CASSPFTRSNVYEQYF; cdr3_nt: TGTGCCAGCTCACCATTCACACGGAGCAACGTCTACGAGCAGTACTTC; d_call: .; j_call: TRBJ2-7; cdr3_length: 16; clone_size: .; v_call: TRBV18
cdr3_aa: CASSFDGQSYNEQFF; cdr3_nt: TGTGCCAGCAGCTTTGACGGGCAATCCTACAATGAGCAGTTCTTC; d_call: .; j_call: TRBJ2-1; cdr3_length: 15; clone_size: .; v_call: TRBV5-8
cdr3_aa: CASSLGTNEQFF; cdr3_nt: TGCGCCAGCAGCTTGGGCACTAATGAGCAGTTCTTC; d_call: .; j_call: TRBJ2-1; cdr3_length: 12; clone_size: .; v_call: TRBV5-1
cdr3_aa: CASSFLGFNQPQHF; cdr3_nt: TGTGCCAGCAGCTTCTTAGGATTCAATCAGCCCCAGCATTTT; d_call: .; j_call: TRBJ1-5; cdr3_length: 14; clone_size: .; v_call: TRBV5-6
cdr3_aa: CASSSLAGVYNEQFF; cdr3_nt: TGTGCCAGCAGCTCCCTAGCTGGAGTCTACAATGAGCAGTTCTTC; d_call: .; j_call: TRBJ2-1; cdr3_length: 15; clone_size: .; v_call: TRBV7-3